What follows are 17 T cell receptor beta chains derived from one specimen sequenced in a study of PD-1 blockade in classical Hodgkin lymphoma. Documented time point: newly diagnosed, previously untreated cHL patient sample. It was by magnetic negative selection that CD8+ T cells were isolated from thawed PBMCs. The method was immunoSEQ multiplex PCR; TCRdb's version includes in-frame clones alone and lacks a portion of them. Of 2,000 to 2,500 clones listed, 70% to 80% are singletons. Material: CD8+ T cells from blood. The receptor set was obtained from a human donor with classical Hodgkin lymphoma.

The chain couples TRBV4-1 to TRBJ1-2; possible D gene TRBD1, 5 bases. Germline assignment: CDR1 MGHRA and CDR2 YSYEKL. The CDR3 consists of 13 residues. The V end was cut by 2 bases, the J end by 2 bases, with 6 bases between. CDR3 in DNA: TGCGCCAGCAGCCAACGGGGGAACTATGGCTACACCTTC. Protein product: CASSQRGNYGYTF.

The chain employs TRBV7-2 and TRBJ2-7; tentatively, D is TRBD1 (6 bases). Germline V lookup: CDR1 SGHTA, CDR2 FQGNSA. V was pared by 5 bases and J by 3 bases, with 14 bases between. This CDR3 has 14 residues. This CDR3 is CASSDPGQLYEQYF. The CDR3 DNA sequence: TGTGCCAGCAGCGACCCGGGACAACTCTACGAGCAGTACTTC. Together with reference TRBV7-2 and TRBJ2-7, the CDR3 gives the full variable domain: GAGVSQSPSNKVTEKGKDVELRCDPISGHTALYWYRQSLGQGLEFLIYFQGNSAPDKSGLPSDRFSAERTGGSVSTLTIQRTQQEDSAVYLCASSDPGQLYEQYFGPGTRLTVT.

CDR3 sequence reads: CASSHGLATTNNEQFF. In DNA form, the CDR3 reads TGCGCCAGCAGTCATGGCTTAGCCACGACTAACAATGAGCAGTTCTTC. This chain joins TRBV5-1 and TRBJ2-1, with D possibly TRBD2 on 5 matching bases. Germline assignment: CDR1 SGHRS and CDR2 YFSETQ. V was cut by 5 bases and J by 5 bases, with 20 bases left in between. The CDR3 totals 16 residues.

This clone was seen more than once but under ten times. The rearrangement links TRBV4-1 to TRBJ1-2, with D perhaps matching TRBD1 (5 bases). Trimming shortened V by 0 bases and J by 2 bases, and 13 bases separated the two germline ends. Germline loops: CDR1 MGHRA, CDR2 YSYEKL. The CDR3 contains 16 residues. This chain's CDR3 is CASSQDRGGRNYGYTF. CDR3 in DNA: TGCGCCAGCAGCCAAGATCGGGGGGGAAGAAACTATGGCTACACCTTC.

This rearrangement joins TRBV6-6 to TRBJ2-5; D could derive from TRBD1 or TRBD2 (6 bases each). The V end lost 0 bases, the J end lost 5 bases, and 10 bases lay between the germline ends. Germline loops: CDR1 MNHNY, CDR2 SVGAGI (reference sequence). The length of the CDR3 is 14 residues. CDR3 loop: CASSYSGGLETQYF. The CDR3, as DNA: TGTGCCAGCAGTTACTCAGGGGGGCTGGAGACCCAGTACTTC.

CDR3 bases: TGCGCCAGCAGCTTGGTGCTAGCGGGAGGGCATGAGCAGTTCTTC. Translation: CASSLVLAGGHEQFF. V is TRBV5-1 and J is TRBJ2-1; 12 positions agree with TRBD2. Germline assignment: CDR1 SGHRS and CDR2 YFSETQ. V was pared by 0 bases and J by 8 bases, with 3 bases of the junction left unmatched. This CDR3 is 15 amino acids long.

The DNA for the CDR3 is TGTGCCAGCAGTGAAATCGAGAACTATGGCTACACCTTC. Its protein is CASSEIENYGYTF. V is TRBV25-1 and J is TRBJ1-2; D call uncertain. The CDR3 contains 13 residues. Between the trimmed V and J ends, which lost 2 bases and 2 bases, there was a span of 6 bases. Germline V gene lookup returns CDR1 MGHDK and CDR2 SYGVNS.

On this clone: The junction departs from the called germline gene at one end, perhaps through a read error. The rearrangement uses TRBV7-3 and TRBJ1-2; D remains unclear. The CDR3 extends over 15 amino acids. The germline CDR1 and CDR2 sequences are SGHTA and FQGTGA. This CDR3 reads CASSLTRTANYGYTF. The CDR3, as DNA: TGTGCCAGCAGCCTAACCCGGACGGCTAACTATGGCTACACCTTC.

Of note for this clone: One end of the junction is discordant with germline, which a read error may explain. CDR3 sequence (DNA): TGTGCCAGCACTTACAGGACAGGTAGCTCCTACGAGCAGTACTTC. Its protein is CASTYRTGSSYEQYF. The chain carries TRBV6-6 and TRBJ2-7; TRBD1 agrees at 7 bases. Per germline, CDR1 MNHNY and CDR2 SVGAGI (reference sequence). The length of the CDR3 is 15 residues.

This clone was observed a single time. DNA for the CDR3: TGTGCCAGCAGTGACCTTAAGGGCGATACGCAGTATTTT. Its protein is CASSDLKGDTQYF. This chain links TRBV6-4 with TRBJ2-3; D is uncertain. The CDR3 is 13 residues long. From germline, CDR1 is MRHNA and CDR2 SNTAGT. Trimming took 2 bases from V and 6 from J, leaving 9 bases between them.

This clone is hyperexpanded in the sample. V and J are TRBV7-9 and TRBJ2-7; D gene ambiguous. This CDR3 spans 12 amino acids. Germline V gene data show CDR1 as SEHNR and CDR2 as FQNEAQ (reference sequence). V was pared by 5 bases and J by 0 bases, with 5 bases between. The CDR3, as DNA: TGTGCCAGCAGCCAATCCTCCTACGAGCAGTACTTC. It encodes CASSQSSYEQYF.

The chain uses TRBV9 and TRBJ1-5; the D gene is possibly TRBD1 (5 bases). The CDR3 runs 14 residues. Germline assignment: CDR1 SGDLS and CDR2 YYNGEE. The germline V and J ends were trimmed by 2 bases and 1 base, with 7 bases remaining between them. The CDR3 nucleotides read TGTGCCAGCAGCGTGGCAGGGAGCAATCAGCCCCAGCATTTT. Protein: CASSVAGSNQPQHF.

J is TRBJ2-3 and V is TRBV13; D may be TRBD1 or TRBD2 (5 bases each). Germline CDR1 and CDR2: PRHDT and FYEKMQ (reference sequence). V lost 2 bases and J lost 4, with 16 bases in between. CDR3 length equals 16 residues. In DNA, the CDR3 is TGTGCCAGCAGCTTATCCCTAGAAGGGGAGCCAGATACGCAGTATTTT. This translates into CASSLSLEGEPDTQYF.

J is TRBJ2-2 and V is TRBV10-2, with unresolved D. The ends were cut back, 6 bases at V and 5 bases at J, with 19 bases in the middle. Germline CDR1 and CDR2: WSHSY and SAAADI. The CDR3 is made up of 16 amino acids. CDR3: CASSDPGPEWTGELFF. CDR3 sequence (DNA): TGCGCCAGCAGCGACCCGGGCCCAGAGTGGACCGGGGAGCTGTTTTTT.

The chain has TRBV30 and TRBJ2-3; perhaps TRBD2 as D (6 bases). The CDR3 contains 16 residues. V lost 1 base, J lost 0 bases, and 14 bases lay in between. The germline CDR1 and CDR2 sequences are GTSNPN and SVGIG (reference sequence). In DNA, the CDR3 is TGTGCCTGGAGTGCCGGGACTTCTCCTAGCACAGATACGCAGTATTTT. The encoded protein is CAWSAGTSPSTDTQYF.

This clone was seen more than once but under ten times. The chain joins TRBV6-1 to TRBJ1-4; 9 positions agree with TRBD1. Unmatched junction bases numbered 7, after V lost 10 bases and J lost 7 bases. This CDR3 is 13 amino acids long. Per the germline V gene, CDR1 is MNHNS and CDR2 is SASEGT. The CDR3 is CATSGTGFEKLFF. As DNA, the CDR3 is TGTGCCACCTCCGGGACAGGGTTTGAAAAACTGTTTTTT.

This clone came up once. The V and J genes are TRBV5-5 and TRBJ2-5, with D possibly matching TRBD1 (6 bases). V was cut by 2 bases and J by 4 bases, with 6 bases left in between. The CDR3 is made up of 12 amino acids. Germline lookup yields CDR1 SGHKS and CDR2 YYEKEE (reference sequence). The CDR3, as DNA: TGTGCCAGCAGCTTCAGGGGAGAGACCCAGTACTTC. This gives the protein CASSFRGETQYF.